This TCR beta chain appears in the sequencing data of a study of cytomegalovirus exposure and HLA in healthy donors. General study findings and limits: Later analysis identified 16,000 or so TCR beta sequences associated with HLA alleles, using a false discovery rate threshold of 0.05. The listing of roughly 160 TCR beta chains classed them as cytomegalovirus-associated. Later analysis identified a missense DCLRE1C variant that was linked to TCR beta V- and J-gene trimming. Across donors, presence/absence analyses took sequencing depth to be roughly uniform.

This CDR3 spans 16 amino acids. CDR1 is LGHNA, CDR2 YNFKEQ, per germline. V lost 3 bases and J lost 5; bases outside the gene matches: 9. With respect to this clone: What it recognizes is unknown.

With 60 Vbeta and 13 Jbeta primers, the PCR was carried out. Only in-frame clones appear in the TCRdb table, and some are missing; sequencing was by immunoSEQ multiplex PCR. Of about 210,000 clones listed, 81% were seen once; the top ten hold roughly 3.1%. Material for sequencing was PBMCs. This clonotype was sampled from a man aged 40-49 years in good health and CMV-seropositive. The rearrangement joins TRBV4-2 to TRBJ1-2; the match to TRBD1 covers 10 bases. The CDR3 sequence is CASSQSTGGEVYGYTF. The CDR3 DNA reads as TGTGCCAGCAGCCAGTCGACAGGGGGCGAAGTTTATGGCTACACCTTC.